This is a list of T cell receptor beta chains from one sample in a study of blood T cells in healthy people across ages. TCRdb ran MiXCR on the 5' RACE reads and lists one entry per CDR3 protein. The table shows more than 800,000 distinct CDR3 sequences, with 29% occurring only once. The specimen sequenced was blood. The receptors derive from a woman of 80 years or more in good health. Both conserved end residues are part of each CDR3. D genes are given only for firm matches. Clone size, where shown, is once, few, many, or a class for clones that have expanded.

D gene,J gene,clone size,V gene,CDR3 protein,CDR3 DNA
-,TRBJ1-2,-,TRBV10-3,CAISDPDIPRYGYTF,TGTGCCATCAGTGATCCGGATATACCCCGGTATGGCTACACCTTC
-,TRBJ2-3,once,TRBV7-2,CASKLSPPDTQYF,TGTGCCAGCAAATTATCCCCCCCAGATACGCAGTATTTT
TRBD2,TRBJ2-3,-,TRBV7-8,CAGSPWGGSTDTQYF,TGTGCCGGCAGCCCGTGGGGGGGAAGCACAGATACGCAGTATTTT
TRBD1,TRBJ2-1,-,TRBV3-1,CASSLSTGAEQFF,TGTGCCAGCAGCCTATCGACAGGGGCCGAGCAGTTCTTC
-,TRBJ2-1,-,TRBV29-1,CSVDRGNEQFF,TGCAGCGTTGACCGGGGCAATGAGCAGTTCTTC
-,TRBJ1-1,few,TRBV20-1,CSARLGGNTEAFF,TGCAGTGCTAGACTCGGGGGGAACACTGAAGCTTTCTTT
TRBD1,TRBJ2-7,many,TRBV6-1,CATGTVSQGQYF,TGTGCCACCGGGACAGTCTCTCAAGGGCAGTACTTC
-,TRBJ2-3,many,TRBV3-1,CASSQDRYTQYF,TGTGCCAGCAGCCAAGACAGATATACGCAGTATTTT
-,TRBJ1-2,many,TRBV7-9,CASSSNLAGDYGYTF,TGTGCCAGCAGTTCAAACCTGGCGGGGGACTATGGCTACACCTTC
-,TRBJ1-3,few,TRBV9,CASSVGEGAGNTIYF,TGTGCCAGCAGCGTAGGGGAAGGGGCTGGAAACACCATATATTTT
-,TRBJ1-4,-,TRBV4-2,CASSQDGEKLFF,TGTGCCAGCAGCCAAGATGGTGAAAAACTGTTTTTT
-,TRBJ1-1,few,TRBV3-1,CASSQDWSRGAFF,TGTGCCAGCAGCCAAGATTGGTCTCGCGGAGCTTTCTTT
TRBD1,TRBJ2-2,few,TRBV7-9,CASSRPGQITGELFF,TGTGCCAGCAGCCGCCCGGGACAGATTACCGGGGAGCTGTTTTTT
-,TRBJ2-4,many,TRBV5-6,CASSLAQTVDIQYF,TGTGCCAGCAGCTTGGCCCAGACGGTAGACATTCAGTACTTC
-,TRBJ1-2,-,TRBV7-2,CAGSPQGNGYTF,TGTGCCGGCAGCCCTCAGGGAAATGGCTACACCTTC
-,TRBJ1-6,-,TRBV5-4,CASSPREAANNSPLHF,TGTGCCAGCAGCCCGAGGGAGGCAGCCAATAATTCACCCCTCCACTTT
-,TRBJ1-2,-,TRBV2,CASREGESNYGCTF,TGTGCCAGCAGAGAAGGGGAATCCAACTATGGCTGCACCTTC
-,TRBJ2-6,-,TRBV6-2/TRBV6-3,CASSPQTAPSGANVLTF,TGTGCCAGCAGCCCCCAGACAGCCCCCTCTGGGGCCAACGTCCTGACTTTC
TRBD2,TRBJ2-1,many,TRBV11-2,CASRGNAGGYNEQFF,TGTGCCAGCAGAGGAAACGCGGGGGGCTACAATGAGCAGTTCTTC
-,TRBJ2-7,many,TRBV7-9,CASSSTRGSFYEQYF,TGTGCCAGCAGCTCCACCCGGGGGAGTTTCTACGAGCAGTACTTC
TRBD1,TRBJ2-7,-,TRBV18,CASSPTPGQGTIYEQYF,TGTGCCAGCTCACCAACCCCGGGACAGGGGACAATATACGAGCAGTACTTC